These 27 T cell receptor beta chains share one sample of origin, sequenced in a study of T cell clonality in common variable immunodeficiency (dated by TCRdb to the mid-2010s). Receptor amplification or capture employed the immunoSEQ multiplex PCR assay. TCRdb limited this immuneACCESS table to in-frame rearrangements with V and J called. A share of clones is missing; checked studies link under half to unresolved V genes, and the rest is unexplained. This sample has 50,000 to 60,000 clones, none of them a singleton. The top ten clones comprise 2% to 2.5% of the sample. The sample was peripheral blood mononuclear cells. The receptors come from a person aged 18 to 75 in good health.

This clone has a handful of counts. The read ends 3 residues before the CDR3 terminus; that terminus is restored from the germline J gene. This chain uses TRBV6-4 with TRBJ2-3; 10 bases align to TRBD2. Per the germline V gene, CDR1 is MRHNA and CDR2 is SNTAGT. The CDR3 has 14 amino acids. Trimming at V came to 2 bases and at J to 4 bases, leaving 0 bases not matched to a gene. The CDR3 protein is CASSDGLAADTQYF. The part of the CDR3 DNA that was read is TGTGCCAGCAGTGACGGACTAGCGGCAGATACG.

This clone was observed many times. The CDR3 end falls 3 residues outside the read, so it is completed with the germline J gene. This rearrangement joins TRBV12-3 or TRBV12-4 to TRBJ2-7; D is ambiguous. The V end lost 2 bases, the J end lost 2 bases, and 7 bases lay between the germline ends. The CDR3 has 13 amino acids. CDR3 loop: CASSLSVAYEQYF. Partial CDR3 DNA: TGTGCCAGCAGTTTATCGGTGGCCTACGAG.

This clone occurred a few times. The covered CDR3 bases are TGCGCCAGCAGCGAGGGGACAGGGTCTGAAAAA. As protein: CASSEGTGSEK. In full, the CDR3 reads CASSEGTGSEKLFF. This chain links TRBV5-1 with TRBJ1-4, with 9 positions matching TRBD1. Read sequence stops 3 residues before the CDR3 end, and the germline J gene provides the missing end. V was pared by 4 bases and J by 7 bases, with 5 bases of the junction left unmatched. CDR3 length equals 14 residues. Germline V gene data show CDR1 as SGHRS and CDR2 as YFSETQ.

This clone was detected ten times or more. The sequenced fragment ends 3 residues before the CDR3 boundary, so the rest is inferred from the germline J gene. The chain recombines TRBV10-1 with TRBJ2-1; 7 bases map to TRBD2. CDR3 length: 15 residues. The germline CDR1 and CDR2 sequences are WNHNN and SYGVQD (reference sequence). Germline trimming cut 0 bases from V and 8 bases from J; bases unmatched to any gene: 7. The CDR3 spells CASSESGAGFYEQFF. The sequenced part of the CDR3 DNA is TGCGCCAGCAGTGAGTCGGGAGCGGGATTCTATGAG.

A few counts support this clone. The germline gene is not matched at one end of the junction; a read error may be the cause. The CDR3 is cut off 3 residues early in the read; its end comes from the germline J gene. The same CDR3 is also encoded by other DNA sequences in this sample. The V and J genes are TRBV19 and TRBJ1-3, with 10 bases aligning to TRBD1. The CDR3 contains 14 residues. Germline CDR1 is LNHDA and CDR2 is SQIVND (reference sequence). CDR3 DNA, as far as it was read: TGTGCCAGTAGTATCGGACAGGGGGGAAACACA. Translation gives CASSIGQGGNT. The entire CDR3 is CASSIGQGGNTIYF. Full variable domain (remainder filled in from reference TRBV19 and TRBJ1-3): DGGITQSPKYLFRKEGQNVTLSCEQNLNHDAMYWYRQDPGQGLRLIYYSQIVNDFQKGDIAEGYSVSREKKESFPLTVTSAQKNPTAFYLCASSIGQGGNTIYFGEGSWLTVV.

This clone showed up many times. With the read ending 3 residues before the CDR3 end, the germline J gene is used to fill in that end. V gene TRBV20-1 combines with J gene TRBJ2-7; possible D gene TRBD2, 5 bases. V was cut by 6 bases and J by 6 bases, with 18 bases left in between. The CDR3 spans 13 residues. Germline values: CDR1 DFQATT, CDR2 SNEGSKA (reference sequence). This CDR3 reads CSAARRGTREQYF. The sequenced part of the CDR3 DNA is TGCAGTGCCGCCCGTCGGGGAACGCGCGAG.

About this clone: With the read ending 3 residues before the CDR3 end, the germline J gene is used to fill in that end. This chain connects TRBV5-1 to TRBJ2-2, with 15 bases lining up with TRBD2. The germline V gene has CDR1 SGHRS and CDR2 YFSETQ. The CDR3 runs to 16 residues. The trim removed 3 bases at V and 5 bases at J, leaving 2 bases unmatched. CDR3: CASSWTSGRETGELFF. Partial CDR3 DNA: TGCGCCAGCAGCTGGACTAGCGGGAGGGAAACCGGGGAG.

This clone was detected many times. Sequencing ends 3 residues short of the CDR3 end; the germline J gene provides the rest. The chain uses TRBV7-6 and TRBJ1-1; a possible D gene is TRBD1 (5 bases). V was shortened by 5 bases and J by 6 bases, with 16 bases between the two germline ends. The germline V gene encodes CDR1 SGHVS and CDR2 FNYEAQ. The CDR3 is 14 amino acids. The part of the CDR3 DNA that was read is TGTGCCAGCAGCCTTGGCGGGGGGTACGCTGAA. This codes for CASSLGGGYAE. The CDR3 reads in full as CASSLGGGYAEAFF.

This clone was observed many times. The read ends 3 residues early relative to the CDR3; the germline J gene fills the gap. The V call is TRBV6-1, the J call TRBJ2-5; TRBD2 might be the D (5 bases). CDR1 MNHNS and CDR2 SASEGT come from the germline V gene. V lost 2 bases and J 5 bases, leaving 12 bases between the germline ends. The CDR3 consists of 14 residues. Here the CDR3 reads CASSESGGRETQYF. The DNA read from the CDR3 is TGTGCCAGCAGTGAAAGCGGCGGCAGGGAGACC.

This clone was detected ten times or more. The read terminates 3 residues before the CDR3 end, so the remaining end is supplied by the germline J gene. The chain combines TRBV7-8 with TRBJ1-1; possibly TRBD1 for D (5 bases). CDR3 length: 12 residues. Per germline, CDR1 SGHVS and CDR2 FQNEAQ. CDR3 DNA, as far as it was read: TGTGCCAGCAGCACGAGGGGAGAGGTA. As protein: CASSTRGEV. The full CDR3 protein is CASSTRGEVAFF. Full variable domain (outside the CDR3, taken from reference TRBV7-8 and TRBJ1-1): GAGVSQSPRYKVAKRGQDVALRCDPISGHVSLFWYQQALGQGPEFLTYFQNEAQLDKSGLPSDRFFAERPEGSVSTLKIQRTQQEDSAVYLCASSTRGEVAFFGQGTRLTVV.

This clone was recorded at least ten times. The read halts 3 residues ahead of the CDR3 end, with the missing end drawn from the germline J gene. The chain couples TRBV29-1 to TRBJ2-2, with 8 bases that match TRBD1. CDR3 length equals 15 residues. Germline V CDR1 and CDR2: SQVTM, ANQGSEA. After removal of 4 bases from V and 0 bases from J, the junction contained 4 bases not matched to a gene. The CDR3 is CSVGTGRPNTGELFF. The covered CDR3 bases are TGCAGCGTTGGGACAGGGAGGCCGAACACCGGGGAG.

At least ten counts were recorded for this clone. The sequence runs out 3 residues before the end of the CDR3; the remainder is reconstructed from the germline J gene. V gene TRBV19 combines with J gene TRBJ1-2; 8 bases fit TRBD1. CDR1 is LNHDA, CDR2 SQIVND, per germline (reference sequence). The V segment lost 5 bases and the J segment 4 bases; nucleotides outside the gene matches: 12. The length of the CDR3 is 16 residues. This CDR3 reads CASSPGQEDNFYGYTF. The sequenced CDR3 bases are TGTGCCAGTAGTCCGGGACAGGAGGACAACTTCTATGGC.

This clone appeared many times. The read halts 3 residues ahead of the CDR3 end, with the missing end drawn from the germline J gene. This rearrangement joins TRBV2 to TRBJ2-5; D is undetermined. V lost 4 bases, J lost 4 bases, and 16 bases lay in between. Germline V gene lookup returns CDR1 SNHLY and CDR2 FYNNEI. The CDR3 runs 15 residues. The DNA read from the CDR3 is TGTGCCAGCAGTGGCGTAGCTGGAGCCCGAGAGACC. Protein product: CASSGVAGARET. The whole CDR3 sequence reads CASSGVAGARETQYF.

Comments on this clone: With the read ending 3 residues before the CDR3 end, the germline J gene is used to fill in that end. The chain combines TRBV7-9 with TRBJ2-7; D remains ambiguous. This CDR3 is built from 14 residues. Germline values: CDR1 SEHNR, CDR2 FQNEAQ (reference sequence). The V end was cut by 5 bases, the J end by 6 bases, with 17 bases between. CDR3 region: CASSLQETPSEQYF. CDR3 DNA (partial): TGTGCCAGCAGCCTACAAGAGACTCCCTCCGAG.

This clone was counted at least ten times. The CDR3 goes on 3 residues after the read ends, and that part is filled in from the germline J gene. J is TRBJ2-7 and V is TRBV30; a possible D gene is TRBD2 (6 bases). Looked up from germline, CDR1 is GTSNPN and CDR2 is SVGIG (reference sequence). The CDR3 length is 11 residues. Trimming removed 5 bases at V and 4 bases at J, with 9 bases between. The sequenced CDR3 bases are TGTGCCTGGGCAGGAGGGTACGAG. This sequence encodes CAWAGGYE. The full CDR3 sequence reads CAWAGGYEQYF.

At least ten counts were recorded for this clone. Coverage ceases 3 residues before the CDR3 finishes, and the germline J gene fills in the end. The rearrangement joins TRBV19 to TRBJ1-1, with D possibly TRBD1 on 6 matching bases. The CDR3 spans 13 residues. Germline V lookup: CDR1 LNHDA, CDR2 SQIVND (reference sequence). V lost 3 bases, J lost 5 bases, and 10 bases lay in between. The DNA read from the CDR3 is TGTGCCAGTAGTATCGGGGGGCTAACTGAA. Translating gives CASSIGGLTE. The CDR3, in full, reads CASSIGGLTEAFF.

This clone was counted ten times or more. The missing CDR3 end, 3 residues past where the read stops, is filled in from the germline J gene. The chain combines TRBV20-1 with TRBJ2-7; the match to TRBD2 covers 12 bases. V lost 4 bases to trimming and J lost 6 bases; unmatched junction nucleotides: 4. CDR3 length: 13 residues. The germline gives CDR1 DFQATT, CDR2 SNEGSKA (reference sequence). The sequenced part of the CDR3 DNA is TGCAGTGCTACGACTAGCGGGAGACGCGAG. Protein sequence: CSATTSGRRE. The complete CDR3 reads CSATTSGRREQYF.

A few counts support this clone. Read sequence stops 3 residues before the CDR3 end, and the germline J gene provides the missing end. This sequence joins TRBV13 and TRBJ2-3; D gene uncertain. This CDR3 has 13 amino acids. V was cut by 3 bases and J by 2 bases, with 6 bases left in between. Per germline, CDR1 PRHDT and CDR2 FYEKMQ (reference sequence). CDR3 DNA, as far as it was read: TGTGCCAGCAGCTTGGCAGACACAGATACG. Protein: CASSLADTDT. The full CDR3 sequence reads CASSLADTDTQYF.

This clone was recorded many times. Coverage ceases 3 residues before the CDR3 finishes, and the germline J gene fills in the end. The chain combines TRBV7-3 with TRBJ2-1, with 11 nucleotides matching TRBD2. This CDR3 has 17 amino acids. The germline CDR1 and CDR2 sequences are SGHTA and FQGTGA. V lost 5 bases to trimming and J lost 0 bases; unmatched junction nucleotides: 6. The CDR3 reads CASSTGLAGSSYNEQFF. The sequenced part of the CDR3 DNA is TGTGCCAGCAGCACCGGACTAGCGGGCAGCTCCTACAATGAG. Together with reference TRBV7-3 and TRBJ2-1, the CDR3 gives the full variable domain: GAGVSQTPSNKVTEKGKYVELRCDPISGHTALYWYRQSLGQGPEFLIYFQGTGAADDSGLPNDRFFAVRPEGSVSTLKIQRTERGDSAVYLCASSTGLAGSSYNEQFFGPGTRLTVL.

This clone was recorded at least ten times. Coverage ceases 3 residues before the CDR3 finishes, and the germline J gene fills in the end. This rearrangement joins TRBV7-3 to TRBJ2-7; D is ambiguous. The V end was cut by 4 bases, the J end by 4 bases, with 8 bases between. CDR1 is SGHTA, CDR2 FQGTGA, per germline. This CDR3 region has 12 residues. Incomplete CDR3 DNA: TGTGCCAGCAGCTCTCAGCGTTACGAG. This translates into CASSSQRYE. The whole CDR3 sequence is CASSSQRYEQYF.

This clone was seen only a few times. Mismatch with germline at one junction end may stem from a read error. The CDR3 spells CASSLEAGLGEKLFF. The sequenced CDR3 bases are TGCGCCAGCAGTTTGGAAGCTGGGCTGGGTGAAAAG. The gene calls are TRBV5-1 and TRBJ2-2, with D uncertain. Read data end 3 residues before the CDR3 end; the end is taken from the germline J gene. CDR1 is SGHRS, CDR2 YFSETQ, per germline. This CDR3 has 15 residues.

This clone was seen repeatedly, ten times or more. The read halts 3 residues ahead of the CDR3 end, with the missing end drawn from the germline J gene. The genes are TRBV7-3 and TRBJ2-1; 9 nucleotides agree with TRBD1. The V segment lost 5 bases and the J segment 2 bases; nucleotides outside the gene matches: 4. Germline values: CDR1 SGHTA, CDR2 FQGTGA. CDR3 length: 15 amino acids. Here the CDR3 reads CASSPRTGAYNEQFF. The part of the CDR3 DNA that was read is TGTGCCAGCAGCCCCCGGACAGGGGCCTACAATGAG.

This clone was detected ten times or more. The CDR3 goes on 3 residues after the read ends, and that part is filled in from the germline J gene. The chain is built from TRBV29-1 and TRBJ1-1; no clear D. Trimming shortened V by 5 bases and J by 1 base, and 14 bases separated the two germline ends. The CDR3 totals 14 residues. Germline loops: CDR1 SQVTM, CDR2 ANQGSEA. The covered CDR3 bases are TGCAGCGTTCGAATTGTACTTTGGAACACTGAA. Translating it yields CSVRIVLWNTE. The entire CDR3 protein is CSVRIVLWNTEAFF.

In this sample, this clone turned up many times. The read ends 3 residues before the CDR3 terminus; that terminus is restored from the germline J gene. V and J are TRBV20-1 and TRBJ2-3; 9 bases map to TRBD2. The V gene's germline CDR1 is DFQATT and CDR2 SNEGSKA (reference sequence). J was trimmed by 1 base and V by 5 bases; bases with no gene match: 4. The CDR3 is 14 amino acids. The CDR3 sequence is CSADSGSGTDTQYF. The DNA read from the CDR3 is TGCAGTGCTGATAGCGGGAGCGGCACAGATACG.

There are many counts of this clone. The CDR3 spells CAWTKGSHSNQPQHF. CDR3 DNA, as far as it was read: TGTGCCTGGACTAAGGGGTCCCATAGCAATCAGCCC. V and J are TRBV30 and TRBJ1-5; TRBD1 is a possible D gene (5 bases). The read is 3 residues too short to cover the CDR3 end, so that end is filled in from the germline J gene. Trimming stripped 4 bases from V and 0 bases from J, with 13 bases between. The germline V gene encodes CDR1 GTSNPN and CDR2 SVGIG (reference sequence). The CDR3 totals 15 residues.

This clone occurred many times. The read ends 3 residues before the CDR3 terminus; that terminus is restored from the germline J gene. The genes are TRBV18 and TRBJ1-2; weak D call: TRBD1 (6 bases). The CDR3 runs 16 residues. Deletions cut 0 bases from V and 3 bases from J, with 14 bases between. CDR1 and CDR2 from the germline V gene are KGHSH and LQKENI. Here the CDR3 reads CASSPPALKGDYGYTF. Incomplete CDR3 DNA: TGTGCCAGCTCACCACCGGCACTCAAGGGGGACTATGGC.

Concerning this clone: The CDR3 goes on 3 residues after the read ends, and that part is filled in from the germline J gene. The chain carries TRBV6-1 and TRBJ1-6; possible D gene TRBD1, 5 bases. Germline lookup yields CDR1 MNHNS and CDR2 SASEGT. This CDR3 contains 15 residues. Trimming removed 3 bases from V and 10 bases from J, with 16 bases in between. The CDR3: CASSDRDRDGSPLHF. The CDR3 bases that were read are TGTGCCAGCAGTGACAGGGATAGGGATGGGTCACCC.